These 29 T cell receptor beta chains came from one sample sequenced in a study of response to subunit inactivated influenza vaccine. TCRdb itself ran the RT-PCR reads through MiXCR, one entry per CDR3 protein. This table has under 750,000 distinct CDR3 sequences, about an eighth appearing once. The sequences come from PBMCs from blood, collected on the day of vaccination. The receptors stem from a man aged 45-65 years who received an inactivated influenza vaccine.

This clonotype was seen a handful of times. The rearrangement joins TRBV4-3 to TRBJ2-7; D ambiguous. The germline V and J ends were trimmed by 0 bases and 6 bases, with 15 bases remaining between them. This CDR3 contains 15 residues. Germline values: CDR1 LGHNA, CDR2 YSLEER. The CDR3 DNA follows: TGCGCCAGCAGCCAAGATTTCGGCCGGGCTTTCGAGCAGTACTTC. It codes for CASSQDFGRAFEQYF.

This clonotype was detected a few times. The chain carries TRBV11-2 and TRBJ1-2; a possible D gene is TRBD1 (6 bases). CDR1 SGHAT and CDR2 FQNNGV come from the germline V gene. The length of the CDR3 is 14 residues. Deletions cut 4 bases from V and 8 bases from J, with 17 bases between. The CDR3 bases are TGTGCCAGCAGCTATAGTCGGGGGGCGATCGGCTACACCTTC. This codes for CASSYSRGAIGYTF.

In this sample, this clonotype turned up many times. The rearrangement joins TRBV20-1 to TRBJ1-4; 9 bases align to TRBD1. With V trimmed by 5 bases and J by 6 bases, 4 bases remained unmatched. CDR1 and CDR2 (germline): DFQATT, SNEGSKA (reference sequence). This CDR3 has 13 amino acids. CDR3 in amino acids: CSASQGADEKLFF. In nucleotides, the CDR3 is TGCAGTGCTTCACAGGGGGCGGATGAAAAACTGTTTTTT.

The table lists this clonotype with a few counts. CDR3 coding DNA: TGTGCCAGCAGCCACACGACAGGGCGCGATGAGCAGTTCTTC. Translation: CASSHTTGRDEQFF. The V gene is TRBV4-2, the J gene TRBJ2-1; 7 nucleotides align to TRBD1. Germline lookup yields CDR1 LGHNA and CDR2 YNFKEQ. The J segment lost 8 bases and the V segment lost 3 bases, leaving 7 bases of the junction unmatched. The CDR3 extends over 14 amino acids.

The CDR3 loop reads CASRLRGTSVGSYNEQFF. The CDR3 DNA reads as TGTGCCAGCAGACTACGCGGGACTAGCGTCGGATCGTACAATGAGCAGTTCTTC. This chain connects TRBV6-1 to TRBJ2-1; 10 bases are a match to TRBD2. CDR3 length: 18 amino acids. J lost 4 bases, V lost 6 bases, and 15 bases had no gene match. Per germline, CDR1 MNHNS and CDR2 SASEGT.

The V and J genes are TRBV28 and TRBJ2-2; 8 nucleotides agree with TRBD2. Per the germline V gene, CDR1 is MDHEN and CDR2 is SYDVKM. The CDR3 length is 20 residues. The trim removed 5 bases at V and 1 base at J, leaving 18 bases unmatched. CDR3 bases: TGTGCCAGCAGTCCGGGACTAGTATTTTGGGGGCAGGAGAACACCGGGGAGCTGTTTTTT. As protein: CASSPGLVFWGQENTGELFF.

This clonotype was observed a handful of times. The rearrangement joins TRBV5-1 to TRBJ2-3; D ambiguous. The CDR3 sequence is 13 residues long. V was shortened by 4 bases and J by 6 bases, with 12 bases between the two germline ends. CDR1 and CDR2 from the germline V gene are SGHRS and YFSETQ. CDR3 sequence reads: CASSIANDDTQYF. The CDR3 nucleotides are TGCGCCAGCAGCATCGCCAACGACGATACGCAGTATTTT.

This clonotype was detected ten times or more. This sequence joins TRBV27 and TRBJ2-1; 13 bases fit TRBD2. The CDR3 is 18 amino acids. With 5 bases clipped from V and 9 bases from J, the junction kept 16 bases outside the gene matches. The V gene's germline CDR1 is MNHEY and CDR2 SMNVEV (reference sequence). CDR3 in amino acids: CASSPGLAGDLPGGEQFF. For the CDR3, the DNA is TGTGCCAGCAGTCCAGGACTAGCGGGAGATCTCCCCGGGGGTGAGCAGTTCTTC.

The V and J genes are TRBV6-1 and TRBJ2-1; 9 bases fit TRBD1. Germline V gives CDR1 MNHNS, CDR2 SASEGT. V was pared by 6 bases and J by 0 bases, with 9 bases of the junction left unmatched. The CDR3 covers 17 residues. As DNA, the CDR3 is TGTGCCAGCAGCCCGGGACAGGGATTGACCTCCTACAATGAGCAGTTCTTC. This encodes CASSPGQGLTSYNEQFF.

This chain uses TRBV28 with TRBJ2-1, with 8 positions matching TRBD2. Germline assignment: CDR1 MDHEN and CDR2 SYDVKM. This CDR3 spans 15 amino acids. The trim removed 1 base at V and 10 bases at J, leaving 9 bases unmatched. The DNA of the CDR3 is TGTGCCAGCAGTTTATCGGGAGGGGGGGCTAGGGAGCAGTTCTTC. It yields the protein CASSLSGGGAREQFF.

Ten or more counts support this clonotype. The chain is built from TRBV5-1 and TRBJ2-7; D perhaps matches TRBD1 (6 bases). The CDR3 contains 14 residues. V was pared by 3 bases and J by 6 bases, with 16 bases between. The germline CDR1 and CDR2 sequences are SGHRS and YFSETQ. The CDR3 coding sequence is TGCGCCAGCAGCTGGCGCAGGGGCTCGGGCGAGCAGTACTTC. Residues: CASSWRRGSGEQYF. Full variable domain (rest looked up from reference TRBV5-1 and TRBJ2-7): KAGVTQTPRYLIKTRGQQVTLSCSPISGHRSVSWYQQTPGQGLQFLFEYFSETQRNKGNFPGRFSGRQFSNSRSEMNVSTLELGDSALYLCASSWRRGSGEQYFGPGTRLTVT.

This sequence joins TRBV7-9 and TRBJ2-1; D is possibly TRBD2 (5 bases). CDR3 length: 14 residues. V was cut by 2 bases and J by 6 bases, with 11 bases left in between. Germline values: CDR1 SEHNR, CDR2 FQNEAQ (reference sequence). The CDR3 sequence: CASSLYGVGNEQFF. The CDR3 nucleotides read TGTGCCAGCAGCTTATACGGGGTCGGCAATGAGCAGTTCTTC.

V is TRBV29-1 and J is TRBJ2-3; D is perhaps TRBD1 (5 bases). V was clipped by 0 bases and J by 2 bases, with 18 bases between them. Germline CDR1 reads SQVTM; CDR2 reads ANQGSEA. This CDR3 spans 17 amino acids. The CDR3 is CSVEDPVGQGTTDTQYF. The CDR3 DNA reads TGCAGCGTTGAAGATCCAGTGGGCCAGGGAACCACAGATACGCAGTATTTT.

This clonotype has a handful of counts. The V and J genes are TRBV15 and TRBJ2-2; 7 bases match TRBD1. Unmatched junction bases numbered 6, after V lost 1 base and J lost 1 base. Germline V gene sequence: CDR1 LNHNV, CDR2 YYDKDF (reference sequence). The CDR3 runs to 17 residues. The DNA of the CDR3 is TGTGCCACCAGCAGAGTGGGCCAGGGGGTGAACACCGGGGAGCTGTTTTTT. Translated: CATSRVGQGVNTGELFF.

Remarks on this clonotype: A clone one base away is much larger, so this may be a read error. The V gene is TRBV10-2, the J gene TRBJ2-3; no clear D. This CDR3 region has 8 residues. The germline V gene encodes CDR1 WSHSY and CDR2 SAAADI. In DNA, the CDR3 is TGCACAGCCGGCACGCAGTATTTT. Translation: CTAGTQYF.

Many counts were recorded for this clonotype. The J gene is TRBJ2-7, the V gene TRBV18; D remains unclear. This CDR3 has 14 amino acids. In germline, CDR1 is KGHSH, CDR2 LQKENI. V was clipped by 1 base and J by 0 bases, with 7 bases between them. The CDR3 DNA follows: TGTGCCAGCTCACCACAGGGCGGCTCCTACGAGCAGTACTTC. It translates to CASSPQGGSYEQYF.

This clonotype was counted a few times. The chain links TRBV28 to TRBJ1-5; possible D gene TRBD1, 5 bases. This CDR3 is built from 15 residues. Germline CDR1 reads MDHEN; CDR2 reads SYDVKM. V was cut by 6 bases and J by 1 base, with 13 bases left in between. The CDR3 region has the DNA TGTGCCAGCAGAGGGGACGGGAGAAGCAATCAGCCCCAGCATTTT. This gives the protein CASRGDGRSNQPQHF. Variable domain in full (rest from reference TRBV28 and TRBJ1-5): DVKVTQSSRYLVKRTGEKVFLECVQDMDHENMFWYRQDPGLGLRLIYFSYDVKMKEKGDIPEGYSVSREKKERFSLILESASTNQTSMYLCASRGDGRSNQPQHFGDGTRLSIL.

This clonotype has a handful of counts. The genes are TRBV5-1 and TRBJ1-3; 10 bases fit TRBD1. Germline trimming cut 0 bases from V and 0 bases from J; bases unmatched to any gene: 3. Germline V lookup: CDR1 SGHRS, CDR2 YFSETQ. This CDR3 spans 17 amino acids. CDR3 residues: CASSLETGGTSGNTIYF. CDR3 bases: TGCGCCAGCAGCTTGGAGACAGGGGGCACCTCTGGAAACACCATATATTTT.

The table lists this clonotype with a few counts. The chain recombines TRBV28 with TRBJ1-2; D perhaps matches TRBD1 (6 bases). V was cut by 3 bases and J by 7 bases, with 12 bases left in between. The germline V gene has CDR1 MDHEN and CDR2 SYDVKM. This CDR3 is 13 amino acids long. CDR3 amino acids: CASSFIGGSGYTF. The DNA of the CDR3 is TGTGCCAGCAGTTTTATTGGGGGCAGTGGCTACACCTTC.

V and J are TRBV5-1 and TRBJ2-7, with D perhaps TRBD1 or TRBD2 (5 bases each). Between the trimmed V and J ends, which lost 0 bases and 10 bases, there was a span of 20 bases. CDR3 length equals 15 residues. Germline V gene lookup returns CDR1 SGHRS and CDR2 YFSETQ. The CDR3 loop reads CASSLGGDLQVIQYF. CDR3 coding DNA: TGCGCCAGCAGCTTGGGAGGGGATCTACAGGTGATCCAGTACTTC.

The chain couples TRBV6-1 to TRBJ2-1, with TRBD2 matching over 8 bases. CDR3 size: 15 residues. Germline-derived CDR1 and CDR2 are MNHNS and SASEGT. With 7 bases clipped from V and 0 bases from J, the junction kept 5 bases outside the gene matches. The CDR3 DNA follows: TGTGCCAGCATACCGGGGGGGAGCTCCTACAATGAGCAGTTCTTC. Translation gives CASIPGGSSYNEQFF.

In this sample, this clonotype turned up many times. The gene calls are TRBV20-1 and TRBJ2-7; TRBD2 agrees at 10 bases. In germline, CDR1 is DFQATT, CDR2 SNEGSKA (reference sequence). This CDR3 is 14 amino acids long. Germline trimming cut 3 bases from V and 4 bases from J; bases unmatched to any gene: 6. For the CDR3, the DNA is TGCAGTGCTAGCATAGCGGGAGGTTTGTACGAGCAGTACTTC. Translation: CSASIAGGLYEQYF.

V usage is TRBV7-2 and J usage is TRBJ2-1; 7 bases agree with TRBD2. CDR3 size: 17 residues. CDR1 is SGHTA and CDR2 is FQGNSA in the germline V gene. J was trimmed by 8 bases and V by 4 bases; bases with no gene match: 17. The CDR3, as DNA: TGTGCCAGCAGCTGGAGGTGGGACTACACGAGGATGGATGAGCAGTTCTTC. Amino acids: CASSWRWDYTRMDEQFF.

The chain combines TRBV28 with TRBJ2-7; 7 nucleotides match TRBD2. The CDR3 runs to 14 residues. In germline, CDR1 is MDHEN, CDR2 SYDVKM. V was pared by 2 bases and J by 6 bases, with 7 bases of the junction left unmatched. For the CDR3, the DNA is TGTGCCAGCAGTTTACTAGCAGGGAGGGGCGAGCAGTACTTC. It codes for CASSLLAGRGEQYF.

V usage is TRBV5-6 and J usage is TRBJ2-3; D possibly uses TRBD1 or TRBD2 (6 bases each). With 3 bases removed from V and 2 bases from J, the gap between germline ends came to 13 bases. The CDR3 extends over 15 amino acids. CDR1 and CDR2 from the germline V gene are SGHDT and YYEEEE. CDR3 residues: CASSSAQGLTDTQYF. CDR3 nucleotide sequence: TGTGCCAGCAGCTCCGCACAGGGACTCACAGATACGCAGTATTTT.

The rearrangement links TRBV7-2 to TRBJ2-7; D is ambiguous. The V and J ends lost 4 bases and 0 bases respectively, with 13 bases between them. Germline V gene data show CDR1 as SGHTA and CDR2 as FQGNSA. The CDR3 totals 15 residues. CDR3 residues: CASSSSRRPSYEQYF. The CDR3 bases are TGTGCCAGCAGCTCCTCAAGGCGTCCCTCCTACGAGCAGTACTTC.

The rearrangement links TRBV2 to TRBJ2-5, with 9 positions matching TRBD1. V dropped 2 bases and J dropped 5; count of bases not matched to a gene: 6. Germline CDR1 reads SNHLY; CDR2 reads FYNNEI. There are 15 residues in the CDR3. Here the CDR3 reads CASSERTGAPETQYF. The CDR3 DNA is TGTGCCAGCAGTGAACGGACAGGGGCCCCCGAGACCCAGTACTTC.

This chain uses TRBV10-3 with TRBJ1-3; D remains ambiguous. The CDR3 is 14 amino acids. Trimming stripped 0 bases from V and 2 bases from J, with 5 bases between. Germline assignment: CDR1 ENHRY and CDR2 SYGVKD. CDR3 sequence: CAISESGAGNTIYF. The CDR3 DNA sequence: TGTGCCATCAGTGAGTCTGGGGCTGGAAACACCATATATTTT.

In this sample, this clonotype turned up many times. J is TRBJ1-1 and V is TRBV19; weak D call: TRBD1 (6 bases). The V gene lost 8 bases and the J gene lost 3 bases, with 25 bases spanning the gap. CDR1 and CDR2 from the germline V gene are LNHDA and SQIVND (reference sequence). The CDR3 sequence is 17 residues long. CDR3 amino acids: CASSNRDTLFLDTEAFF. DNA for the CDR3: TGTGCCAGTTCGAACCGGGACACACTATTCCTGGACACTGAAGCTTTCTTT.